This T cell receptor (beta chain) stems from a study of graft-versus-host responses after intestinal transplantation. For this clone: Its antigen is currently unknown.

Sequenced by immunoSEQ multiplex PCR; TCRdb stores in-frame clones only, minus some. The sample lists some 100,000 clones, roughly 90% seen once, with about 0.073% in the top ten. Looked up from germline, CDR1 is MNHEY and CDR2 is SVGAGI. V was cut by 2 bases and J by 6 bases, with 14 bases left in between. This CDR3 spans 15 amino acids. The starting material was unstimulated CD8+ T cells sorted from spleen or lymph node cells, obtained before transplant. This TCR was sampled from a human donor who was the organ donor for an intestinal transplant. The V and J genes are TRBV6-5 and TRBJ2-1; a possible D gene is TRBD2 (5 bases). The CDR3 is CASSYPASLGNEQFF. In nucleotides, the CDR3 is TGTGCCAGCAGTTACCCGGCTAGCTTAGGCAATGAGCAGTTCTTC.